This T cell receptor beta chain was observed in a study of early T cells in non-severe SARS-CoV-2 infection. Study background: Investigators sequenced bulk RNA drawn from unsorted whole blood, and chains remained unpaired.

Unique molecular identifiers (one per individual cDNA molecule) were attached. Each CDR3 protein gets one entry after TCRdb re-called the 5' RACE reads with MiXCR. The data contain under 95,000 distinct CDR3 sequences, 10% to 15% of them singletons. Worth noting for this clonotype: Its specificity is unknown. This could be a read error, since a much larger clone is one nucleotide away.

The CDR3 is 13 residues long. CDR1 and CDR2 (germline): ENHRY, SYGVKD. Study-level results: In VDJdb matching, anti-spike CD8 responses were favored while private and CD4 specificities went missing.

The sequenced sample consisted of whole blood. The sequence was collected from an adult who was a healthcare worker with PCR-confirmed SARS-CoV-2 infection or an uninfected control (not recorded which). The chain recombines TRBV10-3 with TRBJ2-5; D possibly corresponds to TRBD2 (5 bases). The CDR3 loop is CAIRGSVQETLYF. The DNA of the CDR3 is TGTGCCATCAGGGGTAGCGTCCAAGAGACCCTGTACTTC.